This TCR beta chain was captured by sequencing in a study of liver allograft versus peripheral blood T cells. For the study at large: A comparison was made between T cell receptor repertoires in transplanted livers and those in recipients' peripheral blood. Findings of the study overall: Differences were reported between the T cell receptor repertoires inside liver allografts and those that were detected in peripheral blood.

MiXCR, applied by TCRdb to the reads, yields one record per CDR3 protein. The sample contains some 15,000 distinct CDR3 sequences, roughly a fifth of which appear only once. V lost 5 bases and J lost 2; bases outside the gene matches: 5. Germline loops: CDR1 MDHEN, CDR2 SYDVKM. CDR3 length: 14 residues. This clonotype was seen more than once but under ten times. Its antigen is not identified. This TCR was sampled from a human patient who had a liver transplant. Some T cells may originate from the graft donor. This rearrangement joins TRBV28 to TRBJ1-2; 7 nucleotides line up with TRBD1. The CDR3 here is CASSVDRRNYGYTF. For the CDR3, the DNA is TGTGCCAGCAGTGTGGACAGGCGGAACTATGGCTACACCTTC.